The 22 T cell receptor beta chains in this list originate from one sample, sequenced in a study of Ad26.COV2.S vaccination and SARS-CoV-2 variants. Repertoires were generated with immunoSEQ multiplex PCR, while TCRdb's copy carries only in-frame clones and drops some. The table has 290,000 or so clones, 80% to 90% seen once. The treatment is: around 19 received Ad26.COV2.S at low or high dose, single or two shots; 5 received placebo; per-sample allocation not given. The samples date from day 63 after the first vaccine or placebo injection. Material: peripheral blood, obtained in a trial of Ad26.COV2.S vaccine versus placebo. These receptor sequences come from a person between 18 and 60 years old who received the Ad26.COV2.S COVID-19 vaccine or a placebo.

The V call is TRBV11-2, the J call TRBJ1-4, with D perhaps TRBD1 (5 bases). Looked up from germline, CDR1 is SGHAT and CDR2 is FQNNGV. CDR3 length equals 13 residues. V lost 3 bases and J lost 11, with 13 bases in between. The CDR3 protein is CASSLGGIGKLFF. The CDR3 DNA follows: TGTGCCAGCAGCTTGGGGGGGATAGGGAAACTGTTTTTT.

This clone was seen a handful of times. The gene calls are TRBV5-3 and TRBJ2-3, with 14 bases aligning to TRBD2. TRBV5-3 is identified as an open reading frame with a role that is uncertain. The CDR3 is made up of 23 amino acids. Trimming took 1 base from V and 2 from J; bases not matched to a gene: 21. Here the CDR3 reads CARSLTSGRERTSGRPYTDTQYF. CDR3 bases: TGTGCCAGAAGCTTGACTTCGGGGAGGGAGCGGACTAGCGGGAGGCCGTACACAGATACGCAGTATTTT.

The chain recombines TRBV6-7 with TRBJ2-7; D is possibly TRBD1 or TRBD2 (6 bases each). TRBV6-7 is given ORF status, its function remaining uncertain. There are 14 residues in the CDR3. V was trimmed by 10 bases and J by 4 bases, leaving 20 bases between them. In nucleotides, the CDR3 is TGTGCCACCAGGCCTTGGCAGGGGAGGTACGAGCAGTACTTC. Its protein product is CATRPWQGRYEQYF.

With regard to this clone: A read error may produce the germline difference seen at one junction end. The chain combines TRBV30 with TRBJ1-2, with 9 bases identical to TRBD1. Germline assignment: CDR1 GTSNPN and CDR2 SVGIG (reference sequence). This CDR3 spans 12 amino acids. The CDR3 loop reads CAWGHKYRGLDF. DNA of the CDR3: TGTGCCTGGGGACATAAATACAGGGGGCTGGACTTC. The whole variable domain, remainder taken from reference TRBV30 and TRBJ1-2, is SQTIHQWPATLVQPVGSPLSLECTVEGTSNPNLYWYRQAAGRGLQLLFYSVGIGQISSEVPQNLSASRPQDRQFILSSKKLLLSDSGFYLCAWGHKYRGLDFGSGTRLTVV.

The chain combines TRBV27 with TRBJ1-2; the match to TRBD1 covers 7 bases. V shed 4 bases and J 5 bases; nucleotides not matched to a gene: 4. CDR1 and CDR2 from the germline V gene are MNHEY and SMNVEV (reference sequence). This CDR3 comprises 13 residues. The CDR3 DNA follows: TGTGCCAGCAGTTCCGGGACAGCTTATGGCTACACCTTC. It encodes CASSSGTAYGYTF.

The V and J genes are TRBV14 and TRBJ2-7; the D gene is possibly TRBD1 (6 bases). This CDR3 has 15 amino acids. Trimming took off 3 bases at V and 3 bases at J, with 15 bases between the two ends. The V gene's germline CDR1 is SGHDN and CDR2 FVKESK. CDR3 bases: TGTGCCAGCAGCCACCTGGGACAAGGGGTCTACGAGCAGTACTTC. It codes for CASSHLGQGVYEQYF.

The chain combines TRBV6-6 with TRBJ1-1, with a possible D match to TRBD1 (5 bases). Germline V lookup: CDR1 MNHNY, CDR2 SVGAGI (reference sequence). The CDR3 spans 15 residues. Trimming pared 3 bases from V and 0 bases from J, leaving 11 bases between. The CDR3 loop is CASSYKGGVNTEAFF. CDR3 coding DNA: TGTGCCAGCAGTTATAAGGGAGGGGTGAACACTGAAGCTTTCTTT.

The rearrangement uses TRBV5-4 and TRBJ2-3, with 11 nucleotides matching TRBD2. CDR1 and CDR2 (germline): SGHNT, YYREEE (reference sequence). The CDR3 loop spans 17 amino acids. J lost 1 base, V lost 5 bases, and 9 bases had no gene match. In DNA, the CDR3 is TGTGCCAGCAGTTCCGGGACTAGCGGACCGGGCACAGATACGCAGTATTTT. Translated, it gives CASSSGTSGPGTDTQYF.

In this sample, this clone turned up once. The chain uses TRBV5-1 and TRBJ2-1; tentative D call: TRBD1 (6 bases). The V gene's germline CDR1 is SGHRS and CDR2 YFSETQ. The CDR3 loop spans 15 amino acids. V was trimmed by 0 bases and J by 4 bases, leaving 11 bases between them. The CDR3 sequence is CASSLGTETYNEQFF. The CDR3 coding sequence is TGCGCCAGCAGCTTGGGGACAGAGACTTACAATGAGCAGTTCTTC.

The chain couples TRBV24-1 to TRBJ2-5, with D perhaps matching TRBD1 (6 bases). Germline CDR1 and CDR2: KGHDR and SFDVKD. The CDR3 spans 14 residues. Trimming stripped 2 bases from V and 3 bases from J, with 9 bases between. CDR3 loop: CATSDSRTEETQYF. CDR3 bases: TGTGCCACCAGTGATTCCCGGACAGAAGAGACCCAGTACTTC.

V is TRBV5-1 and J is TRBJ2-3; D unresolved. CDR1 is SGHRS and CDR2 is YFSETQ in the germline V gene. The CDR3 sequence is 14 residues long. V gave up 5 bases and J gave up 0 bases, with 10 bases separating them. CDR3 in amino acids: CASSYTYSTDTQYF. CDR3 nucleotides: TGCGCCAGCAGTTATACCTACAGCACAGATACGCAGTATTTT.

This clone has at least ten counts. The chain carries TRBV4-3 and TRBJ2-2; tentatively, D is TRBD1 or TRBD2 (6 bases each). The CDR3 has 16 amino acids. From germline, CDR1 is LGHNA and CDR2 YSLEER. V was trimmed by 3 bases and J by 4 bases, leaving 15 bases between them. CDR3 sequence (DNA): TGCGCCAGCAGCCAGGACGAGGGGGGCCTCACCGGGGAGCTGTTTTTT. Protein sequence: CASSQDEGGLTGELFF.

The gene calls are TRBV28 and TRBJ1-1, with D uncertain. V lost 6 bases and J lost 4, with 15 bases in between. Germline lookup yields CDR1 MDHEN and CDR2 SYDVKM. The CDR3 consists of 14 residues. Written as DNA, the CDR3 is TGTGCCAGCAGCCGCCCCGTTCGAGCCACTGAAGCTTTCTTT. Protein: CASSRPVRATEAFF.

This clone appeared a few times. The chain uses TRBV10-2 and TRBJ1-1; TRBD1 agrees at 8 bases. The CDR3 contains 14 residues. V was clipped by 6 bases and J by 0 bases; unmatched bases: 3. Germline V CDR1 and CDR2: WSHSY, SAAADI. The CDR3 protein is CASRETGVNTEAFF. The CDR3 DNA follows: TGCGCCAGCAGAGAGACAGGGGTGAACACTGAAGCTTTCTTT.

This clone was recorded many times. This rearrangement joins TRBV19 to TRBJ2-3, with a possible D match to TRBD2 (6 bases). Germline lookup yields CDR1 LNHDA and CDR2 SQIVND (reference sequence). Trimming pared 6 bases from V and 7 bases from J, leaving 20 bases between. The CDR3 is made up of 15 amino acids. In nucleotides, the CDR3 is TGTGCCAGTAGCGGGGGACTGGAGCTGATATATACGCAGTATTTT. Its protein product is CASSGGLELIYTQYF.

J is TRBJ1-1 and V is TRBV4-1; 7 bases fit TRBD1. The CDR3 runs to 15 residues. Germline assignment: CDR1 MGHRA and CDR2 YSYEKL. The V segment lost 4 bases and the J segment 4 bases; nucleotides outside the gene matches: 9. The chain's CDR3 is CASSRSGTEGTEAFF. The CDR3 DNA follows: TGCGCCAGCAGCCGGAGCGGGACAGAAGGCACTGAAGCTTTCTTT.

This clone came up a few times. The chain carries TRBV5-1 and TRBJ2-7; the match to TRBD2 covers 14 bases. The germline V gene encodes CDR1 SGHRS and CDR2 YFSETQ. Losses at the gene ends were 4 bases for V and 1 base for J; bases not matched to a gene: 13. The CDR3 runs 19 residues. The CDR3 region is CASSPGGTSGGFASYEQYF. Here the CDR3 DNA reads TGCGCCAGCAGCCCGGGCGGGACTAGCGGGGGATTTGCGTCCTACGAGCAGTACTTC.

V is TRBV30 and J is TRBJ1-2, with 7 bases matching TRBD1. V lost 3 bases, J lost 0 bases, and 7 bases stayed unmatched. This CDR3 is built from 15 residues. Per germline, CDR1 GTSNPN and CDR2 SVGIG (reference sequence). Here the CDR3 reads CAWRGTEDTNYGYTF. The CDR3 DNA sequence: TGTGCCTGGAGGGGGACAGAGGATACTAACTATGGCTACACCTTC.

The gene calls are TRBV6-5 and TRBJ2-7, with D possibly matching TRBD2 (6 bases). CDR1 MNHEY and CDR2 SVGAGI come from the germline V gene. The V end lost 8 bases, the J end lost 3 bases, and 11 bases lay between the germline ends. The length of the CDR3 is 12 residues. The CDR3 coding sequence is TGTGCCAGCGGGACTGTGAACTACGAGCAGTACTTC. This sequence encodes CASGTVNYEQYF.

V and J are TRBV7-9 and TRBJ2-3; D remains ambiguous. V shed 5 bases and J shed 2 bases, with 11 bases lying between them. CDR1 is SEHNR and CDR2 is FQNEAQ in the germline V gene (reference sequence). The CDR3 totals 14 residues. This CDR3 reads CASSPAGPTDTQYF. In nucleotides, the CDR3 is TGTGCCAGCAGCCCGGCTGGCCCCACAGATACGCAGTATTTT.

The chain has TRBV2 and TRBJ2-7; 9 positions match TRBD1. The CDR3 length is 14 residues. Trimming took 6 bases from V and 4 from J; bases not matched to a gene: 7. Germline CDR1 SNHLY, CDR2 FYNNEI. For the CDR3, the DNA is TGTGCCAGCAGACCCGGGACAGGGTTTTACGAGCAGTACTTC. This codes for CASRPGTGFYEQYF. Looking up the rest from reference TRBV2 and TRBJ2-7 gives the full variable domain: EPEVTQTPSHQVTQMGQEVILRCVPISNHLYFYWYRQILGQKVEFLVSFYNNEISEKSEIFDDQFSVERPDGSNFTLKIRSTKLEDSAMYFCASRPGTGFYEQYFGPGTRLTVT.

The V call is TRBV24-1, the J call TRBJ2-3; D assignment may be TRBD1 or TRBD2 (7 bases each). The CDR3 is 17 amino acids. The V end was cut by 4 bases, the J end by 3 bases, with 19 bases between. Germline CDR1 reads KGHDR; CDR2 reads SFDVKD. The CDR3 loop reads CATSDRRGGLDTDTQYF. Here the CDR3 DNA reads TGTGCCACCAGTGACCGCAGGGGGGGCTTAGATACAGATACGCAGTATTTT.